This TCR beta chain appears in the sequencing data of a study of cytomegalovirus exposure and HLA in healthy donors. The study, taken as a whole, reports: Three CMV-associated chains proved CMV antigen-specific in vitro. Usually a TCR sequence was rare, but some public TCRs were found in many donors.

The CDR3 sequence is 13 residues long. From germline, CDR1 is SGHNT and CDR2 YENEEA. V dropped 6 bases and J dropped 10; count of bases not matched to a gene: 4. PCR was performed using 60 Vbeta and 13 Jbeta primers. The assay was immunoSEQ multiplex PCR, and TCRdb's table has in-frame clones only and misses some. This table holds around 140,000 clones, around 9% found once. Note on this clone: The antigen remains unidentified.

Sequencing was carried out using PBMCs. V usage is TRBV11-3 and J usage is TRBJ1-6; 9 nucleotides agree with TRBD1. The TCR comes from a woman aged 40 to 50 in good health and CMV-seropositive. This CDR3 is CASRGQGESPLHF. CDR3 nucleotide sequence: TGTGCCAGCAGGGGACAGGGCGAATCACCCCTCCACTTT. The full variable domain, with the rest looked up from reference TRBV11-3 and TRBJ1-6, is EAGVVQSPRYKIIEKKQPVAFWCNPISGHNTLYWYLQNLGQGPELLIRYENEEAVDDSQLPKDRFSAERLKGVDSTLKIQPAELGDSAVYLCASRGQGESPLHFGNGTRLTVT.